The clone carrying this TCR beta chain occurred many times. Antigen unknown. The entry originates in a study of early T cells in non-severe SARS-CoV-2 infection. Study details: Alpha and beta chains were unpaired, from unsorted whole-blood bulk RNA.

General study findings and limits: VDJdb-based annotation leaned toward anti-spike CD8 responses and missed private and CD4 specificities.

Individually, cDNA molecules had unique molecular identifiers attached to them. MiXCR was run by TCRdb on the 5' RACE reads, yielding one entry per CDR3 protein. The sample shows tens of thousands of distinct CDR3 sequences, about a sixth of them seen only once. The receptor was isolated from an adult who was a healthcare worker with PCR-confirmed SARS-CoV-2 infection or an uninfected control (not recorded which). The material sequenced was whole blood.

This CDR3 reads CATSASNRGDTQYF. In nucleotides, the CDR3 is TGTGCCACCAGTGCTTCAAACAGGGGGGATACGCAGTATTTT. The rearrangement uses TRBV24-1 and TRBJ2-3; 8 bases align to TRBD1. The CDR3 runs 14 residues. In germline, CDR1 is KGHDR, CDR2 SFDVKD. The ends lost 5 bases at V and 6 bases at J; junction bases unmatched: 6.